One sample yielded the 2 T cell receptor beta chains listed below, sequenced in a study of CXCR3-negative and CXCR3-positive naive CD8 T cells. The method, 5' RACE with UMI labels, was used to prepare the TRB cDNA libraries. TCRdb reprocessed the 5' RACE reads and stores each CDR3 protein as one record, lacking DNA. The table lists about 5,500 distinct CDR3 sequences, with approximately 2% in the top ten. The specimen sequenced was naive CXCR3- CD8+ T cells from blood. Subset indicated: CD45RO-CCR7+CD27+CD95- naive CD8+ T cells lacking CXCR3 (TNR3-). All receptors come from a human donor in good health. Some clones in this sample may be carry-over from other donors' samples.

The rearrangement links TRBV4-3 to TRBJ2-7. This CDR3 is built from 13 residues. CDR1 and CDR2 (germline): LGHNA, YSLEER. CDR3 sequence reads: CASSHTDTYEQYF.

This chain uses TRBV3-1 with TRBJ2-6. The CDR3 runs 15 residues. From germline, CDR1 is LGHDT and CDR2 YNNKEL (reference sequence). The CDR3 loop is CASSDGPRGANVLTF.